This T cell receptor (beta chain) appears in the sequencing data of a study of shared T cell receptors in the human thymus. There are 16 residues in the CDR3. The V gene end was trimmed by 2 bases and the J gene end by 8 bases; junction bases not matched to a gene: 11. Looked up from germline, CDR1 is MGHRA and CDR2 is YSYEKL. Repertoires were generated with immunoSEQ multiplex PCR, while TCRdb's copy carries only in-frame clones and drops some. The sample lists approximately 760,000 clones; roughly 88% were seen once. The same data also contributed to another study, on human thymus T cells. From that paper: Thymic resections from corrective heart surgery supplied the tissue. An apparent bias in V and J gene usage was seen in thymic and blood repertoires. Related reports documented highly overlapping thymic repertoires among unrelated individuals.

Sequencing was carried out using thymocytes. This clonotype was sampled from a girl under two years old with a congenital heart defect. The V gene is TRBV4-1, the J gene TRBJ2-1, with 8 positions matching TRBD1. DNA for the CDR3: TGCGCCAGCAGCCAATCCAGGACAGGGTTAGTGGATGAGCAGTTCTTC. Encoded protein: CASSQSRTGLVDEQFF.